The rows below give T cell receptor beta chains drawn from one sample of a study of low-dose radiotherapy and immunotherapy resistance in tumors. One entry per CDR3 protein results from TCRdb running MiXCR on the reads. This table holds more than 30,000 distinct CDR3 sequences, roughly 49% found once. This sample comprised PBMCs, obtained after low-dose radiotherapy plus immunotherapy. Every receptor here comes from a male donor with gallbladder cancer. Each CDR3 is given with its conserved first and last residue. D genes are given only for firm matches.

CSAGRGETQYF	TRBD2	TRBJ2-5	TRBV20-1
CASREGPRGGNEKLFF	NA	TRBJ1-4	TRBV27
CASSYSRDITVEQYF	NA	TRBJ2-7	TRBV6-6
CASSFYICSASLDEQYF	NA	TRBJ2-7	TRBV5-1
CASSQGDRGANQPQHF	TRBD1	TRBJ1-5	TRBV3-1
CASSYLAGGNEQFF	TRBD2	TRBJ2-1	TRBV19
CSVVGTRDRVYEQYF	TRBD1	TRBJ2-7	TRBV29-1
CASSFVDGGPGNTIYF	NA	TRBJ1-3	TRBV28
CAWIFPGAPGSYNEQFF	NA	TRBJ2-1	TRBV30
CSVMQGTTPGEQYF	NA	TRBJ2-7	TRBV29-1
CASRIGNTIYF	NA	TRBJ1-3	TRBV12-3/TRBV12-4
CASSQDQAGGSDTQYF	TRBD2	TRBJ2-3	TRBV18
CASGKGLAGYEQFF	TRBD2	TRBJ2-1	TRBV3-1
CASSLVAGGHGYTF	TRBD1	TRBJ1-2	TRBV5-1
CASSQDPSQVISEAFF	NA	TRBJ1-1	TRBV14
CASSYGTGNEKLFF	TRBD1	TRBJ1-4	TRBV3-1
CASSLTGDYEQYF	TRBD1	TRBJ2-7	TRBV2
CASSSTTEQFF	NA	TRBJ2-1	TRBV7-2
CSGQFGTQYF	NA	TRBJ2-5	TRBV29-1
CASSRGRYEQYF	NA	TRBJ2-7	TRBV3-1
CSVRGRSGELFF	NA	TRBJ2-2	TRBV29-1
CTSRDDRVISNQPQHF	NA	TRBJ1-5	TRBV1
CASSKLESGNEQFF	NA	TRBJ2-1	TRBV2
CASTDTNRGYTF	NA	TRBJ1-2	TRBV28
CASSTSLAGDEQFF	TRBD2	TRBJ2-1	TRBV11-2
CASNPRQDSYEQYF	NA	TRBJ2-7	TRBV6-2/TRBV6-3
CASSLYRRGHEQYF	NA	TRBJ2-7	TRBV12-3/TRBV12-4
CASSQSPGVYSCPPLHF	NA	TRBJ1-6	TRBV7-2
CASSPMVRRSETQYF	NA	TRBJ2-5	TRBV18
CASSYPGTSRYEQYF	TRBD2	TRBJ2-7	TRBV28
CASSPWTSGSSYEQYF	TRBD2	TRBJ2-7	TRBV9
CASSPDRVMWETQYF	TRBD1	TRBJ2-5	TRBV28
CASSRGHPELPQHF	NA	TRBJ1-5	TRBV19
CASNPGAWGNQPQHF	NA	TRBJ1-5	TRBV19
CSAQGGTGGYGYTF	TRBD1	TRBJ1-2	TRBV29-1
CASSDGPREKLFF	NA	TRBJ1-4	TRBV6-1
CAWASWTGTDTQYF	NA	TRBJ2-3	TRBV28
CASSLHGFRDTEAFF	NA	TRBJ1-1	TRBV5-1